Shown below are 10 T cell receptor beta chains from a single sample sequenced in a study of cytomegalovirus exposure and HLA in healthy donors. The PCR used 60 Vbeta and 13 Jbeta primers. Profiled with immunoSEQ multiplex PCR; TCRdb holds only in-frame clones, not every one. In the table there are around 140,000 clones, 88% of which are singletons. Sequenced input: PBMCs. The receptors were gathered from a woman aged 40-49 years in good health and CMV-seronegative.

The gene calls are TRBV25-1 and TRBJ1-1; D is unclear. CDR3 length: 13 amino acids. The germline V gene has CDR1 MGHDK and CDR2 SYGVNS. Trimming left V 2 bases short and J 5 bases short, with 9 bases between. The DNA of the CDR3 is TGTGCCAGCAGTGAACAACTGCATACTGAAGCTTTCTTT. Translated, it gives CASSEQLHTEAFF. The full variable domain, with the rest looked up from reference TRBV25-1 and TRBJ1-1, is EADIYQTPRYLVIGTGKKITLECSQTMGHDKMYWYQQDPGMELHLIHYSYGVNSTEKGDLSSESTVSRIRTEHFPLTLESARPSHTSQYLCASSEQLHTEAFFGQGTRLTVV.

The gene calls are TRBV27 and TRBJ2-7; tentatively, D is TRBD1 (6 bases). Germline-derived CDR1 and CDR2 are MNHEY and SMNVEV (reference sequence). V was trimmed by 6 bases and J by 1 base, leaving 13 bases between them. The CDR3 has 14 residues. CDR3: CASRTWTESYEQYF. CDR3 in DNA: TGTGCCAGCAGGACTTGGACAGAGTCCTACGAGCAGTACTTC.

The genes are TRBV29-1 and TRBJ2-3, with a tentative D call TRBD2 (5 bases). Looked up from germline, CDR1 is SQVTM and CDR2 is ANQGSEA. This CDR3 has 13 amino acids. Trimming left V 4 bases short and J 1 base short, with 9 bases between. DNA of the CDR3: TGCAGCGTTGTTAGCGCGCGCACAGATACGCAGTATTTT. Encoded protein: CSVVSARTDTQYF.

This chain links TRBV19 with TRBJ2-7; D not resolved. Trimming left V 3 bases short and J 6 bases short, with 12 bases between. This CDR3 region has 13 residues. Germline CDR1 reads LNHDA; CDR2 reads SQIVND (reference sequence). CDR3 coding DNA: TGTGCCAGTAGTATTTACCACAGAAGCGAGCAGTACTTC. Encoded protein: CASSIYHRSEQYF.

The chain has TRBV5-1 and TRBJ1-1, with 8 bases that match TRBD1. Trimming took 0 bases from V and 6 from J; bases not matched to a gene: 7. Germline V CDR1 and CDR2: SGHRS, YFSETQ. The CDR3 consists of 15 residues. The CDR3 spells CASSLAGDRGAEAFF. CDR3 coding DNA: TGCGCCAGCAGCTTGGCGGGTGACAGGGGAGCTGAAGCTTTCTTT.

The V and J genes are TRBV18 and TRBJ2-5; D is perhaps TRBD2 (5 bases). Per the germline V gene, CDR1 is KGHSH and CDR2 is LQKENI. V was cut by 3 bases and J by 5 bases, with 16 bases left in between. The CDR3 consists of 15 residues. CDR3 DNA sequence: TGTGCCAGCTCACCTGCGGGTGCCCTCAGGGAGACCCAGTACTTC. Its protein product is CASSPAGALRETQYF. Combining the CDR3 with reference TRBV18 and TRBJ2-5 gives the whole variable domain NAGVMQNPRHLVRRRGQEARLRCSPMKGHSHVYWYRQLPEEGLKFMVYLQKENIIDESGMPKERFSAEFPKEGPSILRIQQVVRGDSAAYFCASSPAGALRETQYFGPGTRLLVL.

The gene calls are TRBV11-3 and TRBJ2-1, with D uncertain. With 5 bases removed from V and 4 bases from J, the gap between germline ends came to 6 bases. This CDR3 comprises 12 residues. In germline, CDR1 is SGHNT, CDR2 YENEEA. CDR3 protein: CASSPVYNEQFF. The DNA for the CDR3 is TGTGCCAGCAGCCCGGTATACAATGAGCAGTTCTTC.

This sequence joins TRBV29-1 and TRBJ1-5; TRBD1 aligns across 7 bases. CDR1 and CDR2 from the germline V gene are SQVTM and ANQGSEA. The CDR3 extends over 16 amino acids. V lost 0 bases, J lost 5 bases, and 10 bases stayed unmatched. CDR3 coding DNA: TGCAGCGTTGAAGACGTAAGGGACAGTCCCCATCAGCCCCAGCATTTT. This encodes CSVEDVRDSPHQPQHF.

The CDR3 here is CASSSPGTSGRLINEQFF. CDR3 bases: TGTGCCAGCAGTTCCCCCGGGACTAGCGGGAGATTGATCAATGAGCAGTTCTTC. The chain uses TRBV28 and TRBJ2-1; 14 bases match TRBD2. The CDR3 covers 18 residues. V lost 4 bases to trimming and J lost 6 bases; unmatched junction nucleotides: 11. Germline CDR1 MDHEN, CDR2 SYDVKM.

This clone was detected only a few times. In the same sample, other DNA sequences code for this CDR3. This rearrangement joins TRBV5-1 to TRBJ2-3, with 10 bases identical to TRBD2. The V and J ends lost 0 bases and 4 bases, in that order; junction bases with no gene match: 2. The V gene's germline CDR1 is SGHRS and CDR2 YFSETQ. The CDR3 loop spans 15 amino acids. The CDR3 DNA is TGCGCCAGCAGCTTGGCTCTAGCGGGAGCAGATACGCAGTATTTT. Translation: CASSLALAGADTQYF.